The T cell receptor (beta chain) under discussion was sequenced for a study of blood T cell repertoires in COVID-19. Authors' methods: Researchers report that nucleated cell counts were estimated from reference gene primer amplification. Assay: immunoSEQ multiplex PCR; the TCRdb copy retains only in-frame clones and omits some. That table is the source of V, J and clone size, and D and trimming were worked out from the DNA. Altogether 70,000 to 90,000 clones are present, about 82% being singletons, with the ten largest covering roughly 8%. This clone has only one observation. This receptor was obtained from a man over 45 with active COVID-19. Sequenced material: peripheral blood.

This CDR3 reads CATSTTTGLAFF. For the CDR3, the DNA is TGTGCCACCAGCACAACGACAGGGCTGGCTTTCTTT. The chain couples TRBV15 to TRBJ1-1, with TRBD1 matching over 7 bases. The V segment lost 4 bases and the J segment 11 bases; nucleotides outside the gene matches: 7. The CDR3 spans 12 residues. The V gene's germline CDR1 is LNHNV and CDR2 YYDKDF (reference sequence).